This is a list of T cell receptor beta chains from one sample in a study of cytomegalovirus exposure and HLA in healthy donors. Here immunoSEQ multiplex PCR was the method, and the copy in TCRdb shows in-frame clones only, minus some. Of some 170,000 clones listed, roughly 82% are singletons. Sequencing was performed on PBMCs. All receptors derive from a girl between 10 and 17 years old in good health and CMV-seropositive. CDR3s leave out the opening cysteine and the closing phenylalanine or tryptophan. The order of the fields is J gene, CDR3 length, V gene, CDR3 protein.

j_gene: TRBJ2-1
len: 12
v_gene: TRBV29-1
CDR3aa: SVEGLLPYNEQF

j_gene: TRBJ1-1
len: 12
v_gene: TRBV5-1
CDR3aa: ASRTELMNTEAF

j_gene: TRBJ1-5
len: 12
v_gene: TRBV28
CDR3aa: ASSTGTGDQPQH

j_gene: TRBJ1-5
len: 13
v_gene: TRBV7-2
CDR3aa: ASSLVGAGKQPQH

j_gene: TRBJ2-7
len: 10
v_gene: TRBV28
CDR3aa: ASSFSSREQY

j_gene: TRBJ1-5
len: 11
v_gene: TRBV10-1
CDR3aa: ASSEQGSQPQH

j_gene: TRBJ1-2
len: 11
v_gene: TRBV6-5
CDR3aa: ASRSDRGYGYT

j_gene: TRBJ2-1
len: 16
v_gene: TRBV7-8
CDR3aa: ASSLRADPGLGYNEQF

j_gene: TRBJ2-1
len: 17
v_gene: TRBV10-2
CDR3aa: ASIGYRTGGSFLYNEQF

j_gene: TRBJ2-2
len: 14
v_gene: TRBV9
CDR3aa: ASSAPSGGNTGELF

j_gene: TRBJ2-5
len: 9
v_gene: TRBV2
CDR3aa: ASSSVETQY

j_gene: TRBJ2-3
len: 13
v_gene: TRBV7-9
CDR3aa: ASGTSGRSTDTQY

j_gene: TRBJ1-4
len: 12
v_gene: TRBV6-6
CDR3aa: ASGRTGGDEKLF

j_gene: TRBJ1-5
len: 12
v_gene: TRBV18
CDR3aa: ASSPEGGAQPQH

j_gene: TRBJ2-3
len: 12
v_gene: TRBV6-5
CDR3aa: ASSYSAETDTQY

j_gene: TRBJ2-7
len: 11
v_gene: TRBV29-1
CDR3aa: SVVSGQSYEQY

j_gene: TRBJ2-1
len: 13
v_gene: TRBV19
CDR3aa: ASSASGIPYNEQF

j_gene: TRBJ1-4
len: 11
v_gene: TRBV7-9
CDR3aa: ASSLQANEKLF

j_gene: TRBJ2-1
len: 12
v_gene: TRBV5-1
CDR3aa: ASKIGPAGLGQF

j_gene: TRBJ1-5
len: 10
v_gene: TRBV2
CDR3aa: AGGLGNQPQH

j_gene: TRBJ1-2
len: 15
v_gene: TRBV28
CDR3aa: ASSTLGWQGSGYGYT

j_gene: TRBJ1-2
len: 12
v_gene: TRBV5-4
CDR3aa: ASSRSASMYGYT

j_gene: TRBJ2-5
len: 17
v_gene: TRBV21-1
CDR3aa: ASSKVGGLAGGTQETQY

j_gene: TRBJ2-5
len: 14
v_gene: TRBV11-3
CDR3aa: ASSLGIAGNQETQY

j_gene: TRBJ2-3
len: 9
v_gene: TRBV20-1
CDR3aa: SASRGGRQY

j_gene: TRBJ1-1
len: 11
v_gene: TRBV7-2
CDR3aa: ASSADWNTEAF

j_gene: TRBJ1-3
len: 17
v_gene: TRBV6-1
CDR3aa: ASSEVEAAGYYSGNTIY

j_gene: TRBJ2-7
len: 12
v_gene: TRBV4-2
CDR3aa: ASSQSPSGYEQY

j_gene: TRBJ2-6
len: 15
v_gene: TRBV19
CDR3aa: ASSIRTGGSGANVLT

j_gene: TRBJ2-3
len: 9
v_gene: TRBV5-6
CDR3aa: ASSSYYTQY

j_gene: TRBJ1-1
len: 12
v_gene: TRBV30
CDR3aa: AWSSGTGNTEAF

j_gene: TRBJ1-1
len: 13
v_gene: TRBV7-6
CDR3aa: ASSRRSDSNTEAF

j_gene: TRBJ2-1
len: 11
v_gene: TRBV30
CDR3aa: AWSPSGDNEQF

j_gene: TRBJ2-7
len: 11
v_gene: TRBV7-2
CDR3aa: ASSPRVSYEQY

j_gene: TRBJ1-2
len: 12
v_gene: TRBV28
CDR3aa: ASSPRSPRGGYT

j_gene: TRBJ2-1
len: 13
v_gene: TRBV13
CDR3aa: ASSLGATNYNEQF

j_gene: TRBJ1-3
len: 12
v_gene: TRBV29-1
CDR3aa: SVYPDRSGNTIY

j_gene: TRBJ1-5
len: 13
v_gene: TRBV18
CDR3aa: ASSTTGGSGQPQH

j_gene: TRBJ1-1
len: 16
v_gene: TRBV7-9
CDR3aa: SCSGLVGQVPGGTEAF

j_gene: TRBJ2-3
len: 12
v_gene: TRBV7-3
CDR3aa: ASSLSAGTDTQY

j_gene: TRBJ1-4
len: 13
v_gene: TRBV6-1
CDR3aa: ASKRVGPTNEKLF

j_gene: TRBJ2-2
len: 15
v_gene: TRBV7-2
CDR3aa: ASSLDRPRAITGELF

j_gene: TRBJ1-4
len: 12
v_gene: TRBV27
CDR3aa: ASSFGDEGEKLF

j_gene: TRBJ1-1
len: 13
v_gene: TRBV19
CDR3aa: ASSIAPGEAAEAF

j_gene: TRBJ2-4
len: 13
v_gene: TRBV28
CDR3aa: ASSLIAGGGNIQY